This TCR beta chain comes out of a study of human T cells and chemical hapten exposure. Study-level information: Mainly, slight library volume differences in the pool made TCR yields vary. Study observations and caveats: Counts of TCRs above 1 in 1000 frequency stayed unchanged with DPC sensitization.

This CDR3 is 14 amino acids long. Germline assignment: CDR1 KGHDR and CDR2 SFDVKD. V was shortened by 5 bases and J by 1 base, with 7 bases between the two germline ends. Unique molecular identifiers were attached to individual cDNA molecules within the library. TCRdb itself ran the RACE reads through MiXCR, one entry per CDR3 protein. The sample yields some 65,000 distinct CDR3 sequences, around 6.3% seen once. Of note for this clonotype: The target antigen is unknown.

The time point: healthy volunteer bleed at 6 weeks. The authors extracted total RNA from unfractionated whole blood. This chain joins TRBV24-1 and TRBJ2-2; no reliable D call. The sample was whole blood. This clonotype was obtained from a female donor in good health. Some clones in this sample may be carry-over from other donors' samples. CDR3 loop: CATSGAGNTGELFF. The CDR3 DNA sequence: TGTGCCACCAGTGGGGCAGGGAACACCGGGGAGCTGTTTTTT.